This TCR beta chain came from a study of blood T cells in healthy people across ages. Overall study: Capture by template switching was about one barcoded beta molecule per two T cells.

Study outcomes and limitations: There was no known CMV status for donors, so expanded clonotype changes were possibly confounded. Greater diversity and more naive CD4+ cells were seen in long-lived donors than in aged donors.

This clonotype was found a few times. The target antigen is unknown. Together with a sample-barcoded 5' primer, a J-beta primer mix was included in a second PCR lasting about 6 to 11 cycles. Every sample returned 2.5 million or more CDR3-containing paired-end reads. TCRdb reprocessed the 5' RACE reads with MiXCR, giving one entry per CDR3 protein. The table shows 550,000 to 650,000 distinct CDR3 sequences, with about 28% occurring only once. This TCR was recovered from an elderly woman in good health. The sequenced material came from blood.

The chain's CDR3 is CASSAGRDFNTEAFF. Here the CDR3 DNA reads TGTGCCAGCAGCGCCGGGAGAGACTTTAACACTGAAGCTTTCTTT. The chain recombines TRBV9 with TRBJ1-1; no reliable D call. Deletions cut 3 bases from V and 2 bases from J, with 14 bases between. This CDR3 comprises 15 residues. Germline V gene lookup returns CDR1 SGDLS and CDR2 YYNGEE.